A single sample gave rise to the 30 T cell receptor beta chains below, sequenced in a study of T cell responses to AZD1222 COVID-19 vaccine. This table comes from immunoSEQ multiplex PCR, and its TCRdb copy is limited to in-frame clones, with some not included. The sample has about 150,000 clones, about 92% seen once. Sequences were derived from peripheral blood, sampled on day 0 of AZD1222 vaccination. Receptor source: an adult in good health.

The chain couples TRBV7-9 to TRBJ1-1, with D tentatively TRBD1 (5 bases). The CDR3 covers 12 residues. CDR1 is SEHNR and CDR2 is FQNEAQ in the germline V gene (reference sequence). Trimming shortened V by 0 bases and J by 10 bases, and 9 bases separated the two germline ends. The CDR3 loop is CASSLAGRRAFF. The CDR3 nucleotides read TGTGCCAGCAGCTTAGCGGGGCGCAGAGCTTTCTTT.

This clone was recorded once. Within the sample, other DNA sequences also encode this same CDR3. The gene calls are TRBV19 and TRBJ1-5; D remains ambiguous. Germline CDR1 LNHDA, CDR2 SQIVND (reference sequence). V was clipped by 3 bases and J by 0 bases, with 6 bases between them. This CDR3 has 14 residues. CDR3 amino acids: CASSIRDSNQPQHF. CDR3 DNA: TGTGCCAGTAGTATCCGCGATAGCAATCAGCCCCAGCATTTT.

The chain joins TRBV6-2 or TRBV6-3 to TRBJ2-3; 10 bases are a match to TRBD2. The CDR3 covers 12 residues. After removal of 2 bases from V and 10 bases from J, the junction contained 0 bases not matched to a gene. Germline V lookup: CDR1 MNHEY, CDR2 SVGEGT. The CDR3 bases are TGTGCCAGCAGTTACGGACTAGCGGCGCAGTATTTT. Amino acid sequence: CASSYGLAAQYF.

The chain is built from TRBV21-1 and TRBJ1-2; no check of the table's D call, TRBD1, against the DNA was made. TRBV21-1 is labeled a pseudogene. The CDR3 is 16 amino acids. The CDR3 sequence is CASSKSITGQNYGYTF. The DNA of the CDR3 is TGTGCCAGCAGCAAATCCATCACAGGACAGAACTATGGCTACACCTTC.

The chain joins TRBV27 to TRBJ1-5; TRBD1 matches 7 bases. The CDR3 contains 14 residues. Trimming cost V 5 bases and J 5 bases; bases outside gene matches: 6. CDR1 and CDR2 (germline): MNHEY, SMNVEV (reference sequence). This CDR3 reads CASSVTGDYQPQHF. For the CDR3, the DNA is TGTGCCAGCAGTGTCACAGGGGACTATCAGCCCCAGCATTTT.

This chain links TRBV10-1 with TRBJ2-5, with 11 bases identical to TRBD2. With 2 bases clipped from V and 5 bases from J, the junction kept 4 bases outside the gene matches. The V gene's germline CDR1 is WNHNN and CDR2 SYGVQD (reference sequence). The CDR3 consists of 15 residues. DNA for the CDR3: TGCGCCAGCAGTGAGGCTAGCGGGGGGCCGGAGACCCAGTACTTC. Translating gives CASSEASGGPETQYF.

The V and J genes are TRBV7-2 and TRBJ1-5; D is possibly TRBD1 (6 bases). The CDR3 consists of 15 residues. The germline V gene encodes CDR1 SGHTA and CDR2 FQGNSA. V was shortened by 5 bases and J by 6 bases, with 17 bases between the two germline ends. CDR3 bases: TGTGCCAGCAGCCCCGAAGCCGGGGGGGCTCAGCCCCAGCATTTT. Its translation is CASSPEAGGAQPQHF.

The rearrangement joins TRBV9 to TRBJ1-2; possibly TRBD1 for D (6 bases). This CDR3 is built from 15 residues. Germline CDR1 reads SGDLS; CDR2 reads YYNGEE. V was cut by 0 bases and J by 4 bases, with 13 bases left in between. As DNA, the CDR3 is TGTGCCAGCAGCGTAGACCCGGGGGCGGGCTATGGCTACACCTTC. It codes for CASSVDPGAGYGYTF.

This sequence joins TRBV18 and TRBJ1-6; D possibly corresponds to TRBD1 (5 bases). The CDR3 loop spans 15 amino acids. The germline gives CDR1 KGHSH, CDR2 LQKENI. Trimming cost V 3 bases and J 8 bases, with 14 bases left between them. The CDR3 is CASSPSARGDSPLHF. Here the CDR3 DNA reads TGTGCCAGCTCACCTTCCGCCCGGGGGGATTCACCCCTCCACTTT.

The chain couples TRBV7-3 to TRBJ2-6, with D unresolved. This CDR3 is built from 14 residues. The V end was cut by 1 base, the J end by 4 bases, with 5 bases between. CDR1 is SGHTA and CDR2 is FQGTGA in the germline V gene. CDR3 sequence reads: CASSLNAGANVLTF. Written as DNA, the CDR3 is TGTGCCAGCAGCTTAAATGCCGGGGCCAACGTCCTGACTTTC.

V and J are TRBV6-6 and TRBJ2-2; 10 bases agree with TRBD1. V trimming: 1 base; J trimming: 8 bases; junction bases outside the gene matches: 4. CDR3 length equals 15 residues. Per the germline V gene, CDR1 is MNHNY and CDR2 is SVGAGI (reference sequence). The CDR3 loop is CASSYLGTGVGELFF. The CDR3 DNA is TGTGCCAGCAGTTACTTAGGGACAGGGGTAGGGGAGCTGTTTTTT.

This clone was seen a single time. The chain couples TRBV6-1 to TRBJ1-5; 10 positions agree with TRBD1. J was trimmed by 7 bases and V by 3 bases; bases with no gene match: 3. CDR3 length: 14 amino acids. Germline V gene lookup returns CDR1 MNHNS and CDR2 SASEGT. The CDR3, as DNA: TGTGCCAGCAGTGAGACAGGGGGCCGCCAGCCCCAGCATTTT. Protein product: CASSETGGRQPQHF.

The chain is built from TRBV11-1 and TRBJ2-1; 7 bases agree with TRBD1. This CDR3 contains 14 residues. Looked up from germline, CDR1 is SGHAT and CDR2 is FQDESV (reference sequence). Trimming took 6 bases from V and 4 from J; bases not matched to a gene: 6. CDR3 bases: TGTGCCAGCAGTCCCGACAGGGCGTACAATGAGCAGTTCTTC. Protein sequence: CASSPDRAYNEQFF.

For the CDR3, the DNA is TGTGCCAGCAGCTTAGCGCAGGGTCGGGGGATGAACACTGAAGCTTTCTTT. The encoded protein is CASSLAQGRGMNTEAFF. The chain has TRBV7-6 and TRBJ1-1; weak D call: TRBD1 (5 bases). Germline CDR1 SGHVS, CDR2 FNYEAQ. V was shortened by 0 bases and J by 0 bases, with 14 bases between the two germline ends. The CDR3 has 17 amino acids.

CDR3 loop: CASSLAPGYYEQYF. Written as DNA, the CDR3 is TGTGCCAGCAGCTTAGCGCCAGGATATTACGAGCAGTACTTC. The chain employs TRBV11-2 and TRBJ2-7, with D uncertain. V gave up 1 base and J gave up 4 bases, with 11 bases separating them. CDR3 size: 14 residues. Germline CDR1 SGHAT, CDR2 FQNNGV.

This clone was detected only once. The CDR3 region is CASSPQGVVYGYTF. The DNA for the CDR3 is TGCGCCAGCAGCCCCCAGGGGGTTGTCTATGGCTACACCTTC. The gene calls are TRBV5-1 and TRBJ1-2, with 7 positions matching TRBD1. CDR3 size: 14 residues. V trimming: 4 bases; J trimming: 4 bases; junction bases outside the gene matches: 7. CDR1 and CDR2 from the germline V gene are SGHRS and YFSETQ.

The V call is TRBV28, the J call TRBJ1-6, with TRBD1 matching 7 bases. CDR3 length: 15 residues. Germline V gene sequence: CDR1 MDHEN, CDR2 SYDVKM. The V segment lost 6 bases and the J segment 4 bases; nucleotides outside the gene matches: 6. CDR3 coding DNA: TGTGCCAGCAGCCCGCGGACAGGTTATAATTCACCCCTCCACTTT. Translating it yields CASSPRTGYNSPLHF.

The genes are TRBV9 and TRBJ2-5; 10 nucleotides agree with TRBD2. This CDR3 is 14 amino acids long. Trimming at V came to 4 bases and at J to 5 bases, leaving 5 bases not matched to a gene. CDR1 and CDR2 (germline): SGDLS, YYNGEE. The CDR3 loop reads CASSRGLAAETQYF. The CDR3 DNA reads TGTGCCAGCAGCCGAGGACTAGCGGCTGAGACCCAGTACTTC.

The V gene is TRBV5-1, the J gene TRBJ1-1; D is possibly TRBD1 (5 bases). In germline, CDR1 is SGHRS, CDR2 YFSETQ. CDR3 length: 14 residues. Between the trimmed V and J ends, which lost 4 bases and 0 bases, there was a span of 10 bases. The CDR3 region is CASSPGTMNTEAFF. The CDR3 DNA sequence: TGCGCCAGCAGCCCTGGGACGATGAACACTGAAGCTTTCTTT.

The gene calls are TRBV12-3 or TRBV12-4 and TRBJ1-2; D unclear. V was trimmed by 4 bases and J by 2 bases, leaving 8 bases between them. The CDR3 has 13 amino acids. The CDR3 spells CASSSDGNYGYTF. In nucleotides, the CDR3 is TGTGCCAGCAGTTCGGACGGGAACTATGGCTACACCTTC.

Worth noting for this clone: Within the sample, other DNA sequences also encode this same CDR3. The J gene is TRBJ1-6, the V gene TRBV6-2 or TRBV6-3; D call uncertain. Germline CDR1 MNHEY, CDR2 SVGEGT. The V end lost 5 bases, the J end lost 0 bases, and 5 bases lay between the germline ends. This CDR3 contains 14 residues. The CDR3 sequence: CASSRSSYNSPLHF. In DNA form, the CDR3 reads TGTGCCAGCAGTCGAAGCTCCTATAATTCACCCCTCCACTTT.

J is TRBJ1-1 and V is TRBV9; no reliable D call. CDR1 is SGDLS, CDR2 YYNGEE, per germline. V was cut by 0 bases and J by 10 bases, with 13 bases left in between. The CDR3 covers 13 residues. CDR3 loop: CASSVDGMGSAFF. CDR3 nucleotide sequence: TGTGCCAGCAGCGTAGATGGGATGGGATCAGCTTTCTTT.

This clone has ten or more counts. The J gene is TRBJ1-2, the V gene TRBV2, with D unresolved. The CDR3 sequence is 12 residues long. V was cut by 5 bases and J by 10 bases, with 14 bases left in between. CDR1 SNHLY and CDR2 FYNNEI come from the germline V gene. For the CDR3, the DNA is TGTGCCAGCAGTAATGTAGGGTCCCCCTACACCTTC. It codes for CASSNVGSPYTF. The full variable domain, in which reference TRBV2 and TRBJ1-2 provide the parts outside the CDR3, is EPEVTQTPSHQVTQMGQEVILRCVPISNHLYFYWYRQILGQKVEFLVSFYNNEISEKSEIFDDQFSVERPDGSNFTLKIRSTKLEDSAMYFCASSNVGSPYTFGSGTRLTVV.

This sequence joins TRBV6-6 and TRBJ2-5; D not certain. This CDR3 spans 14 amino acids. The ends were cut back, 7 bases at V and 2 bases at J, with 14 bases in the middle. The germline gives CDR1 MNHNY, CDR2 SVGAGI (reference sequence). The CDR3 reads CASTQGPTQETQYF. The CDR3 DNA reads as TGTGCCAGCACCCAAGGACCGACGCAAGAGACCCAGTACTTC.

The chain recombines TRBV2 with TRBJ1-6; D is perhaps TRBD1 (5 bases). The V end lost 2 bases, the J end lost 0 bases, and 8 bases lay between the germline ends. Per the germline V gene, CDR1 is SNHLY and CDR2 is FYNNEI. There are 16 residues in the CDR3. The CDR3 region is CASSESGGSYNSPLHF. CDR3 DNA sequence: TGTGCCAGCAGTGAAAGCGGGGGCTCCTATAATTCACCCCTCCACTTT.

In nucleotides, the CDR3 is TGTGCCAGCAGTGGAGGAGGCGGGGGGGCCTACAATGAGCAGTTCTTC. It is translated as CASSGGGGGAYNEQFF. The chain combines TRBV2 with TRBJ2-1, with 9 positions matching TRBD2. CDR3 size: 16 residues. Per the germline V gene, CDR1 is SNHLY and CDR2 is FYNNEI. The ends lost 4 bases at V and 2 bases at J; junction bases unmatched: 6.

This chain connects TRBV11-1 to TRBJ1-2; D possibly corresponds to TRBD1 (5 bases). The CDR3 consists of 13 residues. With 3 bases removed from V and 11 bases from J, the gap between germline ends came to 16 bases. Germline V CDR1 and CDR2: SGHAT, FQDESV (reference sequence). The CDR3 protein is CASSFGALGRYTF. DNA for the CDR3: TGTGCCAGCAGCTTCGGGGCTCTAGGGAGGTACACCTTC.

This clone was counted once. One end of the junction fails to match germline, which may point to a read error. The chain links TRBV4-1 to TRBJ2-4, with D uncertain. Per the germline V gene, CDR1 is MGHRA and CDR2 is YSYEKL. The CDR3 spans 20 residues. In nucleotides, the CDR3 is TGCGCCAGCAGCCAAGAAGCTACTCGAGTTTCCCTTTTAGCCAACAACATTCAGTACTTC. It specifies CASSQEATRVSLLANNIQYF.

The gene calls are TRBV7-9 and TRBJ2-7, with a tentative D call TRBD2 (6 bases). In germline, CDR1 is SEHNR, CDR2 FQNEAQ (reference sequence). V lost 5 bases to trimming and J lost 0 bases, with 17 bases between them. CDR3 length: 16 amino acids. The CDR3 reads CASSPLGGEYSYEQYF. In DNA, the CDR3 is TGTGCCAGCAGCCCACTGGGCGGGGAATACTCCTACGAGCAGTACTTC.

This clone was observed a single time. The V call is TRBV14, the J call TRBJ2-1; the D is unclear. Germline V gene lookup returns CDR1 SGHDN and CDR2 FVKESK. CDR3 length: 13 amino acids. V shed 0 bases and J shed 15 bases, with 15 bases lying between them. DNA of the CDR3: TGTGCCAGCAGCCAAGAATTTTTAGGAACGATGTTCTTC. It translates to CASSQEFLGTMFF.